The 25 T cell receptor beta chains reported below all come from one sample, sequenced in a study of cytomegalovirus exposure and HLA in healthy donors. Amplification used 60 Vbeta primers and 13 Jbeta primers. The repertoire was sequenced with immunoSEQ multiplex PCR; TCRdb's copy has only in-frame clones and lacks some. This table has 200,000 or so clones, roughly 87% appearing once. Sequenced: PBMCs. The receptors stem from a girl less than two years old in good health and CMV-seronegative.

Note on this clone: At one of its ends the junction is not consistent with the germline gene, which may arise from a read error. The gene calls are TRBV11-2 and TRBJ2-2, with D possibly being TRBD2 (5 bases). Germline-derived CDR1 and CDR2 are SGHAT and FQNNGV. The CDR3 length is 14 residues. The CDR3 is CASSARTATGELFF. The CDR3 region has the DNA TGTGCCAGCAGCGCACGGACGGCCACCGGGGAGTTGTTTTTT.

The rearrangement uses TRBV5-4 and TRBJ1-2; 7 nucleotides line up with TRBD1. The germline CDR1 and CDR2 sequences are SGHNT and YYREEE (reference sequence). The CDR3 is made up of 16 amino acids. The V segment lost 0 bases and the J segment 3 bases; nucleotides outside the gene matches: 8. The CDR3 DNA follows: TGTGCCAGCAGCTTGGGAGGACGACAGGGAGACTATGGCTACACCTTC. Its translation is CASSLGGRQGDYGYTF.

This rearrangement joins TRBV21-1 to TRBJ2-7; the table assigns TRBD2, which was not confirmed against the DNA. TRBV21-1 is an annotated pseudogene. This CDR3 comprises 16 residues. The CDR3 bases are TGTGCCAGCAGCAAAGAGGTTCAGCGAGCAAAGGACGAGCAGTACTTC. It translates to CASSKEVQRAKDEQYF.

The J gene is TRBJ2-1, the V gene TRBV7-2; 8 nucleotides match TRBD2. The CDR3 sequence is 17 residues long. V dropped 1 base and J dropped 8; count of bases not matched to a gene: 13. Germline V gives CDR1 SGHTA, CDR2 FQGNSA. CDR3 sequence reads: CASSLGSGNTVWDEQFF. CDR3 bases: TGTGCCAGCAGCTTAGGTAGCGGGAATACAGTGTGGGATGAGCAGTTCTTC.

This clone was counted a few times. CDR3 loop: CASSSTGVRSYEQYF. The CDR3, as DNA: TGTGCCAGCAGCTCCACAGGGGTTCGGTCCTACGAGCAGTACTTC. The chain couples TRBV7-9 to TRBJ2-7, with 7 positions matching TRBD1. The length of the CDR3 is 15 residues. The J segment lost 1 base and the V segment lost 4 bases, leaving 7 bases of the junction unmatched. CDR1 SEHNR and CDR2 FQNEAQ come from the germline V gene (reference sequence).

The V call is TRBV11-2, the J call TRBJ2-7; D is ambiguous. The CDR3 length is 12 residues. Deletions cut 1 base from V and 4 bases from J, with 5 bases between. CDR1 is SGHAT, CDR2 FQNNGV, per germline. CDR3 loop: CASSLVQYEQYF. CDR3 nucleotides: TGTGCCAGCAGCTTAGTCCAGTACGAGCAGTACTTC.

The V call is TRBV5-6, the J call TRBJ2-1; the match to TRBD2 covers 7 bases. Looked up from germline, CDR1 is SGHDT and CDR2 is YYEEEE. V was pared by 0 bases and J by 5 bases, with 8 bases of the junction left unmatched. The CDR3 covers 16 residues. The CDR3 DNA reads TGTGCCAGCAGCTTGGCTTTTCGCGGGAGAAACAATGAGCAGTTCTTC. Its protein is CASSLAFRGRNNEQFF.

This chain links TRBV13 with TRBJ2-3, with TRBD2 identical over 15 bases. V trimming: 5 bases; J trimming: 4 bases; junction bases outside the gene matches: 7. Germline CDR1 and CDR2: PRHDT and FYEKMQ (reference sequence). This CDR3 is built from 17 residues. CDR3 residues: CASSPRTSGRGADTQYF. The CDR3 coding sequence is TGTGCCAGCAGCCCCAGGACTAGCGGGAGGGGTGCAGATACGCAGTATTTT. The full variable domain, in which reference TRBV13 and TRBJ2-3 provide the parts outside the CDR3, is AAGVIQSPRHLIKEKRETATLKCYPIPRHDTVYWYQQGPGQDPQFLISFYEKMQSDKGSIPDRFSAQQFSDYHSELNMSSLELGDSALYFCASSPRTSGRGADTQYFGPGTRLTVL.

The genes are TRBV7-9 and TRBJ1-1; no clear D. The germline V and J ends were trimmed by 3 bases and 4 bases, with 15 bases remaining between them. Looked up from germline, CDR1 is SEHNR and CDR2 is FQNEAQ (reference sequence). This CDR3 spans 15 amino acids. The CDR3 here is CASSFVFPDFTEAFF. Written as DNA, the CDR3 is TGTGCCAGCAGCTTTGTGTTCCCCGACTTCACTGAAGCTTTCTTT.

This clone was observed once. The chain couples TRBV20-1 to TRBJ1-4; D ambiguous. The CDR3 is 11 amino acids. The V end lost 3 bases, the J end lost 8 bases, and 7 bases lay between the germline ends. Germline values: CDR1 DFQATT, CDR2 SNEGSKA (reference sequence). The CDR3 DNA reads as TGCAGTGCTAGGTACGGGGAAAAACTGTTTTTT. Encoded protein: CSARYGEKLFF.

This chain connects TRBV6-5 to TRBJ2-5; TRBD1 might be the D (6 bases). Germline V lookup: CDR1 MNHEY, CDR2 SVGAGI. Trimming stripped 5 bases from V and 5 bases from J, with 15 bases between. The CDR3 is 14 residues long. The CDR3 spells CASSGRTVRETQYF. The DNA for the CDR3 is TGTGCCAGCAGTGGACGGACAGTGAGGGAGACCCAGTACTTC.

This chain links TRBV28 with TRBJ2-7; D gene uncertain. The CDR3 length is 12 residues. The V and J ends lost 5 bases and 6 bases respectively, with 11 bases between them. Germline V CDR1 and CDR2: MDHEN, SYDVKM. CDR3 amino acids: CASSPRVPEQYF. The CDR3 DNA is TGTGCCAGCAGTCCCCGGGTCCCCGAGCAGTACTTC.

V gene TRBV10-3 combines with J gene TRBJ2-5; a possible D gene is TRBD1 (5 bases). Germline loops: CDR1 ENHRY, CDR2 SYGVKD. Trimming removed 5 bases from V and 4 bases from J, with 20 bases in between. There are 16 residues in the CDR3. The CDR3 sequence is CAISSTIGHRRETQYF. CDR3 coding DNA: TGTGCCATCAGTTCCACCATAGGACACCGGAGAGAGACCCAGTACTTC.

A word on this clone: Mismatch with germline at one junction end may stem from a read error. The chain has TRBV29-1 and TRBJ1-6, with 8 bases lining up with TRBD1. Germline loops: CDR1 SQVTM, CDR2 ANQGSEA. The length of the CDR3 is 14 residues. As DNA, the CDR3 is TGCAGCGTTAAAGACAGGGGCTATAATTCACCCCTCCACTTT. It translates to CSVKDRGYNSPLHF.

This sequence joins TRBV6-1 and TRBJ2-3; 10 nucleotides line up with TRBD2. Trimming removed 5 bases from V and 9 bases from J; junction bases left unmatched: 5. The CDR3 length is 13 residues. The germline CDR1 and CDR2 sequences are MNHNS and SASEGT. The CDR3 here is CASSRLAGETQYF. CDR3 in DNA: TGTGCCAGCAGTCGGCTAGCGGGGGAGACGCAGTATTTT.

The chain combines TRBV5-8 with TRBJ2-5; 7 bases are a match to TRBD1. The CDR3 runs to 15 residues. V lost 4 bases, J lost 4 bases, and 10 bases stayed unmatched. Germline V gene data show CDR1 as SGHTS and CDR2 as YDEGEE. The CDR3 DNA is TGTGCCAGCAGCCCCCAGGGGGATAGGGGAGAGACCCAGTACTTC. Amino acids: CASSPQGDRGETQYF.

The rearrangement links TRBV5-6 to TRBJ2-1; D possibly corresponds to TRBD1 (5 bases). Trimming stripped 2 bases from V and 7 bases from J, with 13 bases between. Germline-derived CDR1 and CDR2 are SGHDT and YYEEEE. CDR3 size: 14 residues. The CDR3 DNA reads as TGTGCCAGCAGCTTCAGCGACAGCTGGAATGAGCAGTTCTTC. Translated, it gives CASSFSDSWNEQFF.

V usage is TRBV19 and J usage is TRBJ1-2; D uncertain. V lost 3 bases, J lost 0 bases, and 8 bases lay in between. The CDR3 has 14 residues. Per the germline V gene, CDR1 is LNHDA and CDR2 is SQIVND (reference sequence). Written as DNA, the CDR3 is TGTGCCAGTAGTATGTATGGAGCTAACTATGGCTACACCTTC. Protein product: CASSMYGANYGYTF.

V and J are TRBV11-1 and TRBJ2-1; 7 bases agree with TRBD2. J gave up 2 bases and V 0 bases, and 4 bases lay outside the gene matches. This CDR3 has 16 amino acids. Germline CDR1 reads SGHAT; CDR2 reads FQDESV (reference sequence). The CDR3 loop reads CASSLARAGAYNEQFF. The CDR3 DNA reads TGTGCCAGCAGCTTAGCGCGGGCGGGAGCCTACAATGAGCAGTTCTTC.

The chain carries TRBV9 and TRBJ1-1, with TRBD1 matching over 8 bases. V gave up 4 bases and J gave up 4 bases; unmatched junction bases: 9. This CDR3 spans 15 amino acids. The germline V gene has CDR1 SGDLS and CDR2 YYNGEE. CDR3 protein: CASSSLDRAGTEAFF. CDR3 in DNA: TGTGCCAGCAGCTCCCTGGACAGGGCAGGCACTGAAGCTTTCTTT.

This clone came up once. The rearrangement joins TRBV19 to TRBJ2-3, with 8 bases lining up with TRBD1. The V gene's germline CDR1 is LNHDA and CDR2 SQIVND (reference sequence). The CDR3 runs 15 residues. J lost 4 bases, V lost 5 bases, and 8 bases had no gene match. In DNA form, the CDR3 reads TGTGCCAGTAGTCCCCGGACAGGGTGGTCAGATACGCAGTATTTT. Translated: CASSPRTGWSDTQYF.

CDR3 sequence (DNA): TGTGCCAGCAGCTCCGGACAGGGAACTTGGGAGACCCAGTACTTC. Its translation: CASSSGQGTWETQYF. V and J are TRBV7-3 and TRBJ2-5; 8 bases map to TRBD1. Germline values: CDR1 SGHTA, CDR2 FQGTGA. Trimming at V came to 4 bases and at J to 5 bases, leaving 9 bases not matched to a gene. The CDR3 is made up of 15 amino acids.

This clone was seen just once. The V and J genes are TRBV7-3 and TRBJ2-3; D is perhaps TRBD1 (6 bases). This CDR3 region has 14 residues. Germline CDR1 and CDR2: SGHTA and FQGTGA. Trimming shortened V by 1 base and J by 3 bases, and 8 bases separated the two germline ends. The CDR3 protein is CASSLRGPTDTQYF. As DNA, the CDR3 is TGTGCCAGCAGCTTAAGGGGGCCGACAGATACGCAGTATTTT.

The chain employs TRBV30 and TRBJ2-1, with 10 bases aligning to TRBD2. The V segment lost 4 bases and the J segment 7 bases; nucleotides outside the gene matches: 7. The CDR3 covers 14 residues. The germline CDR1 and CDR2 sequences are GTSNPN and SVGIG (reference sequence). The CDR3 loop is CAWKTSGTDNEQFF. CDR3 DNA: TGTGCCTGGAAAACTAGCGGGACCGATAATGAGCAGTTCTTC.

The chain joins TRBV4-2 to TRBJ2-4, with 9 positions matching TRBD2. V lost 4 bases, J lost 1 base, and 5 bases stayed unmatched. Germline lookup yields CDR1 LGHNA and CDR2 YNFKEQ. The CDR3 runs 16 residues. The CDR3 sequence is CASSLGLALAKNIQYF. The CDR3, as DNA: TGTGCCAGCAGCCTCGGACTAGCGTTGGCCAAAAACATTCAGTACTTC.